This T cell receptor beta chain was sequenced during a study of spatial heterogeneity in lung cancer (dated by TCRdb to about 2019). In terms of the full investigation: Donors were approximately 72 patients with early-stage, untreated non-small cell lung cancer from the lung TRACERx cohort. Follow-up PBMC samples were sequenced whenever available, and the median time to follow-up was roughly two years after resection. Beta-chain transcripts were consistently detected in greater numbers than alpha-chain transcripts, which likely reflects a higher abundance of beta-chain transcripts. In the raw uncorrected reads, each unique combination of TCR and UMI appeared more than ten times on average. In non-small cell lung cancer, the study made a quantitative comparison of TCR alpha and beta repertoires among multiple tumor regions, matched nontumor lung and blood. TCR repertoire features were related to nonsynonymous mutation counts determined by whole-exome sequencing of tumor tissue. At surgery, fewer than 250 tumor regions, around 68 matched nontumor lung samples and some 54 PBMC samples were TCR-sequenced for both alpha and beta chains.

The library was made by 5' RACE. The listed sequencing device is NextSeq 500. In the TCR library protocol, a unique molecular identifier was attached to each TCR cDNA molecule so that PCR and sequencing errors could be corrected. The source study handled its data this way. Decombinator tools were used for TCR identification, UMI-based error correction and CDR3 extraction. TCRs above a frequency of 2 per 1,000, corresponding to the top 1% of the tumor frequency distribution, were defined as expanded. Each repertoire was subsampled 100 times to 5,000 TCRs, after which Renyi diversity was computed with the R vegan package. CDR3 similarity networks were built from amino acid triplet string-kernel similarity, with CDR3s being connected when pairwise similarity was above 0.82. The public reads were run again by TCRdb, first through fastp at Q25 and then through MiXCR, and only productive beta chains were kept. Each record represents a unique CDR3 protein, reported with the most common genes and DNA among its rows. For this entry, the V and J calls and clone size follow TCRdb and not the study's own pipeline. This sample comprises some 120,000 distinct CDR3 sequences, 9.5% to 15% of them detected only once. The ten biggest clones cover roughly 15% of the sample.

Study-wide conclusions, independent of this receptor: Ubiquitous expanded tumor TCRs showed up in blood more often at tumor resection than at routine follow-up. Comparisons of baseline and follow-up blood repertoires included only about 15 patients. Confirming at a functional level the hypothesis that regional TCRs recognize regional mutations was considered to require additional single-cell paired TCR alpha and beta sequencing.

Interpreted using the paper, the time point label stands for: blood at routine non-recurrence follow-up after resection. For TCR sequencing, whole RNA was extracted from tumor and nontumor lung tissue, or from cryopreserved PBMC samples, and no cell sorting was done. Only patients for whom sufficient RNA was available from at least two tumor regions were selected for TCR sequencing. This clonotype was detected ten times or more. What antigen it recognizes has not been identified. Nothing much larger sits one base from this clone, and base qualities are not available. The CDR3 holds 13 amino acids from the cysteine to the phenylalanine. Only the CDR3 DNA stays, 39 bases, in frame from base 1. Clipping removes 6 bases from V and 1 base from J, with 2 as the unmatched junction base count.

The sequence was obtained from a male donor with early-stage non-small cell lung cancer. Recombination connected TRBV12-3 or TRBV12-4 to TRBJ1-1; 7 bases in between match TRBD1. Sample: PBMCs, taken at follow-up. The CDR3 protein sequence reads: CASRGDRNTEAFF. At the DNA level, the sequence is TGTGCCAGCAGGGGGGACAGGAACACTGAAGCTTTCTTT.